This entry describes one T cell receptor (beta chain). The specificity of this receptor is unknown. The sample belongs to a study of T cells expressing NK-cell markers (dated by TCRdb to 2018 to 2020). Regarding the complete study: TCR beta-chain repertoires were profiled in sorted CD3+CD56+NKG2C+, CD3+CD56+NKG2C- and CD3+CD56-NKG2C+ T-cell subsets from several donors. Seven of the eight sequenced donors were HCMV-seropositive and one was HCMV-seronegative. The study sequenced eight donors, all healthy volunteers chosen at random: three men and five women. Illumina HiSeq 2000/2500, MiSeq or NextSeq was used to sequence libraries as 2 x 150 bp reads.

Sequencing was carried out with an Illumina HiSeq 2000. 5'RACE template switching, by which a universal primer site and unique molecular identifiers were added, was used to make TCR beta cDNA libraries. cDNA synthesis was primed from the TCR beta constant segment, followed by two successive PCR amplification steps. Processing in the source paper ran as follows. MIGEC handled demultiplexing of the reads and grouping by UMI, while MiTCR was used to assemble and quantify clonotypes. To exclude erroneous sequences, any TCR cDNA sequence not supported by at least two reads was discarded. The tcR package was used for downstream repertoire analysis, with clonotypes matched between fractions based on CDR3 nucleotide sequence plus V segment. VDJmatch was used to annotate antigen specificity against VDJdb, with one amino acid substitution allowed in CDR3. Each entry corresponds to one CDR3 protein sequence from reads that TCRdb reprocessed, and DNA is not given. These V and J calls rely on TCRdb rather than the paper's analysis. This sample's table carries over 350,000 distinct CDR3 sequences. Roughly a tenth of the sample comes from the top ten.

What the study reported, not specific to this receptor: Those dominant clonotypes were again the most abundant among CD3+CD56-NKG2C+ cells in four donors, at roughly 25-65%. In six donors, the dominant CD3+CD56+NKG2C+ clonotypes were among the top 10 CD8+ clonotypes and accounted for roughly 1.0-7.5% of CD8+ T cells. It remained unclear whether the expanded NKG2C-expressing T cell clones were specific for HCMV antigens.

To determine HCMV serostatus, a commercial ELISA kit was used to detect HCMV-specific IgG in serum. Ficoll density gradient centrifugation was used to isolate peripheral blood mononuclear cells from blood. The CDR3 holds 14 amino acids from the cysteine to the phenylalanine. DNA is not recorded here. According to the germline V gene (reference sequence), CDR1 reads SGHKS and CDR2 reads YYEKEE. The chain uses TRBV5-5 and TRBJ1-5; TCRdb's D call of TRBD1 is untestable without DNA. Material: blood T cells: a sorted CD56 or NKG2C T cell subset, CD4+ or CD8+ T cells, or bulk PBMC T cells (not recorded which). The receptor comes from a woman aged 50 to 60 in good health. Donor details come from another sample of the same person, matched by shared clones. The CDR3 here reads CASSPRDSNQPQHF. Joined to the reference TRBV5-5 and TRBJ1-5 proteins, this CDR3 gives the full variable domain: DAGVTQSPTHLIKTRGQQVTLRCSPISGHKSVSWYQQVLGQGPQFIFQYYEKEERGRGNFPDRFSARQFPNYSSELNVNALLLGDSALYLCASSPRDSNQPQHFGDGTRLSIL.